This T cell receptor beta chain was identified during a study of blood T cell repertoires in COVID-19. Study context: Whether acute or convalescent, the COVID-19 samples came from the United States, Italy and Spain.

Sequencing used immunoSEQ multiplex PCR; TCRdb keeps in-frame clones, though not all of them. Of about 230,000 clones detected, nearly 90% appear once; the ten largest clones hold around 4%. This CDR3 is built from 15 residues. CDR1 is SQVTM and CDR2 is ANQGSEA in the germline V gene. Trimming stripped 5 bases from V and 2 bases from J, with 18 bases between. Participants were aged roughly 18 to 89 years from approximately 25 US areas. Cohort allocation depended upon clinical history that participants reported. The sequenced sample consisted of PBMCs or T cells enriched from blood (not recorded which). The source is a young woman with acute COVID-19. This chain links TRBV29-1 with TRBJ1-1; TRBD1 might be the D (5 bases). For the CDR3, the DNA is TGCAGCGTTAGCCCACTTTACAGGACCAACACTGAAGCTTTCTTT. Translated: CSVSPLYRTNTEAFF.